This record concerns one T cell receptor (beta chain) sequence. What antigen it recognizes has not been identified. No base quality information exists; no much larger clone differs at one position. Donors were 30 to 45 systemically healthy Caucasian individuals from Russia aged roughly 6 to 100 years. Each donor gave approximately 10 milliliters of peripheral blood, collected into EDTA-treated Vacutainer tubes. Ficoll-Paque density-gradient centrifugation was used to isolate PBMCs, with at least 6 million obtained per sample. Trizol reagent was used to extract total RNA from the PBMCs, yielding at least 5 micrograms per sample. For every donor, an aliquot of PBMCs went through flow cytometry to measure the percentages of naive CD45RAhigh/CD27high T cells. This entry belongs to a study of blood T cells in healthy people across ages (dated by TCRdb to the mid-2010s). Study-wide context: In model experiments, template switching captured about one uniquely barcoded TCR beta cDNA molecule for every two T cells. Using deep sequencing normalized with unique cDNA molecular identifiers, the study measured how TCR beta repertoire diversity changes with age. The donors were divided into four age groups: young (average around 16 years), middle-aged (almost 40), aged (approximately 62) and long-lived (roughly 82). To avoid experimental bias, donors of different ages were distributed randomly across sequencing lanes. For two donors (one aged 18 to 30 and one aged 80 or older), the study analyzed two additional independent replicas of 1 million unique cDNA reads from the same blood draw. Study-level results and caveats: Since profiling was done on bulk unsorted PBMCs, naive and antigen-experienced compartments could not be conclusively compared. Estimates of total diversity based on one million sequenced T cells were regarded as lower bounds and as underestimates. Observed TCR beta diversity per million T cells fell roughly linearly with age, and a significant reduction was already apparent by age about 43. A strong correlation was found between observed TCR beta diversity and the percentage of naive T cells measured by flow cytometry. Because donor CMV infection status was unknown, age-related changes in expanded clonotypes were potentially confounded. Compared with the aged group, the long-lived group had more naive CD4+ T cells, fewer expanded clones and increased TCR diversity, suggesting age selection.

Trimming removed 5 bases from V and 2 bases from J, leaving 13 bases between the germline ends. Taken from the germline V gene (reference sequence), the CDR1 and CDR2 loops are LNHNV and YYDKDF. Including cysteine and phenylalanine, the CDR3 has 14 amino acids. The entry retains the CDR3 DNA only, 42 bases that are in frame from base 1. The method behind the library was 5' RACE. Instrument used: Illumina HiSeq 2500. A second roughly 7 to 11 cycle PCR used a sample-barcoded 5' primer and a J-beta primer mix. Each TCR beta cDNA molecule received a unique molecular identifier from a template-switch 5' adaptor carrying 12 random nucleotides. Each sample yielded at least 2.5 million CDR3-containing paired-end reads. First-strand cDNA synthesis was performed from all RNA using the Mint cDNA synthesis kit, with priming by a TRBC-specific oligonucleotide. After uracil-DNA glycosylase treatment, a first 18-cycle PCR used universal primers M1SS and BC2_uni_R on all cDNA. In the authors' own workflow: Normalization of each sample was performed by random selection of 1 million high-quality reads, each carrying a distinct molecular identifier. Instead of being binned into consensus sequences, reads with shared molecular identifiers were discarded. MiTCR, with a Q25 quality threshold and the strictest error-elimination algorithm, was used for CDR3 identification, clonotype clustering and error correction. A nonparametric unseen species model with Euler transformation was used to estimate lower-bound total TCR beta diversity. Clones were called with MiXCR by TCRdb after fastp trimmed the public reads at Q25, and only in-frame beta chains were retained. Each record represents a unique CDR3 protein, reported with the most common genes and DNA among its rows. The V and J calls, along with clone size, are taken from TCRdb and not from the paper's own processing. This sample is represented by fewer than 950,000 distinct CDR3 sequences; 40% to 65% of them were singletons. The ten largest make up approximately 40% of the sample.

Material for sequencing was blood. The receptor comes from a man at least 80 years old in good health. The V gene is TRBV15 and the J gene is TRBJ2-7; there is no confident call for the D gene. The bases are TGTGCCACCAGCGGGCGGCGGTACCCCTACGAGCAGTACTTC. It codes for CATSGRRYPYEQYF.